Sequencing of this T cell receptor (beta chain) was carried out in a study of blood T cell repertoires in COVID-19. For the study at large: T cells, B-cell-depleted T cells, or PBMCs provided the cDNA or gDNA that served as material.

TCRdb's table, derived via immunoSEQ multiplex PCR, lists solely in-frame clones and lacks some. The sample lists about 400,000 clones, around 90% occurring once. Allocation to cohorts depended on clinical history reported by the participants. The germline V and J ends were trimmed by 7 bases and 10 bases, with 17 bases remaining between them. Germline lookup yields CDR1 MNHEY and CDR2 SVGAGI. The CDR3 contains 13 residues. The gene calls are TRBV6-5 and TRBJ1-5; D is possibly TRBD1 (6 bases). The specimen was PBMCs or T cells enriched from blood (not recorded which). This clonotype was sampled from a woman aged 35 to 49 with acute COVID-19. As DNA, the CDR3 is TGTGCCAGCACAAGGGAGGGGGGTCGTCCCCAGCATTTT. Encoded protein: CASTREGGRPQHF.